This T cell receptor beta chain stems from a study of T cell repertoires in cytomegalovirus infection. TCRdb reprocessed the reads via MiXCR and lists one record per CDR3 protein. The table shows some 310,000 distinct CDR3 sequences, with approximately 25% occurring only once. This clonotype was seen only a few times. Its antigen is unknown. Germline trimming cut 3 bases from V and 7 bases from J; bases unmatched to any gene: 10. CDR3 length: 17 residues. The chain has TRBV12-3 or TRBV12-4 and TRBJ2-1; 12 positions agree with TRBD1. Sequencing used cultured PBMCs, obtained from culture after CMV antigen stimulation. The clonotype originates from a human donor in good health (CMV status not recorded). Some clones in this sample may be carry-over from other donors' samples. The CDR3 coding sequence is TGTGCCAGCAGTTTCTTTTTACCGGGACAGGGGGCGAATGAGCAGTTCTTC. It specifies CASSFFLPGQGANEQFF.